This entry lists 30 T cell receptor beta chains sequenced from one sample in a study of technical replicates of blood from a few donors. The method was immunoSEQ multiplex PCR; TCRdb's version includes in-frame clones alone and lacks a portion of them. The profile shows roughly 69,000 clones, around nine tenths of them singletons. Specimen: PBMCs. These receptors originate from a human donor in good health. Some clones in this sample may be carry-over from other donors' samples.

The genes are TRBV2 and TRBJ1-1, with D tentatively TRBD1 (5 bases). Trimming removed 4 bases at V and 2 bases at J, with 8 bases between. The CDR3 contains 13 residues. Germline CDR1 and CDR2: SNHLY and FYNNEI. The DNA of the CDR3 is TGTGCCAGCAGTGGCCAGGGCAACACTGAAGCTTTCTTT. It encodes CASSGQGNTEAFF.

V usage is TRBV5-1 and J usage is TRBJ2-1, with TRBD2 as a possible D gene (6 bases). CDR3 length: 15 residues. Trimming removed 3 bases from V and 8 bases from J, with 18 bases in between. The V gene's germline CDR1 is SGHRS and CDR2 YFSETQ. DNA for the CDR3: TGCGCCAGCAGCTGGAGGGGAGGCCTGGTCGATGAGCAGTTCTTC. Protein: CASSWRGGLVDEQFF.

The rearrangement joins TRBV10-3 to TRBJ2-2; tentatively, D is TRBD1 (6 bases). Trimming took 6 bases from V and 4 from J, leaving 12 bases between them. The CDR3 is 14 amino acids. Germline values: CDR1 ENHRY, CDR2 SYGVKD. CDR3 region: CAISGLGGTGELFF. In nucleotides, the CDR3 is TGTGCCATCAGCGGGCTAGGGGGCACCGGGGAGCTGTTTTTT.

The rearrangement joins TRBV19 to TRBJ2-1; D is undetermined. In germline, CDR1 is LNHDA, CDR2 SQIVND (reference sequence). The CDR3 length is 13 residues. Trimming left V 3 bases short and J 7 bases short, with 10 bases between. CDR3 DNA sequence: TGTGCCAGTAGTATGGCAGGTAGTAATGAGCAGTTCTTC. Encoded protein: CASSMAGSNEQFF.

CDR3 bases: TGTGCCAGCAGCGTTACTAGCGGGAGGGGAACCGGGGAGCTGTTTTTT. Translated, it gives CASSVTSGRGTGELFF. The genes are TRBV9 and TRBJ2-2; 13 bases line up with TRBD2. With V trimmed by 2 bases and J by 5 bases, 3 bases remained unmatched. The CDR3 loop spans 16 amino acids. Germline V gene data show CDR1 as SGDLS and CDR2 as YYNGEE.

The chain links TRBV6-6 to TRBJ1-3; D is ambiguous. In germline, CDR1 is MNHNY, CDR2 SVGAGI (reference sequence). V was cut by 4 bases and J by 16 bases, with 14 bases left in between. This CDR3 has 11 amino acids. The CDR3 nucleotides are TGTGCCAGCAGTTCAGAGGAACTGAGGTATTTT. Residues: CASSSEELRYF.

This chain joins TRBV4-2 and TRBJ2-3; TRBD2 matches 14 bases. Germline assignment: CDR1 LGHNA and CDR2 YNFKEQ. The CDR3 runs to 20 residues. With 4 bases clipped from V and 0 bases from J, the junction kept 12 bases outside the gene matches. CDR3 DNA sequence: TGTGCCAGCAGCCCCACTCGGGGACTAGCGGGGGCCTCTAGCACAGATACGCAGTATTTT. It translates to CASSPTRGLAGASSTDTQYF.

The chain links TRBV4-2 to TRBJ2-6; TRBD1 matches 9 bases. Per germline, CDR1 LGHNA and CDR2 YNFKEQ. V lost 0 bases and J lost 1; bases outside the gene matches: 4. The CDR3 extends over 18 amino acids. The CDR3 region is CASSQEGQGFSGANVLTF. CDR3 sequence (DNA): TGTGCCAGCAGCCAAGAGGGACAGGGTTTTTCTGGGGCCAACGTCCTGACTTTC.

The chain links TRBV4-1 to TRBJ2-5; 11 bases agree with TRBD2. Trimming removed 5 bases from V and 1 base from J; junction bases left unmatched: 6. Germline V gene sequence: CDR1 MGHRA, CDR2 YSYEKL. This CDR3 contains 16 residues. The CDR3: CASSKALAGGQETQYF. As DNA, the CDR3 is TGCGCCAGCAGCAAAGCCCTAGCGGGGGGCCAAGAGACCCAGTACTTC.

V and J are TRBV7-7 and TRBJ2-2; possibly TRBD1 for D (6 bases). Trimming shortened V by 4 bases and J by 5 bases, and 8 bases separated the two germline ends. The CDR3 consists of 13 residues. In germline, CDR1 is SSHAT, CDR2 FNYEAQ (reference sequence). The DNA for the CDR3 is TGTGCCAGCAGCTCGCAGGGGACCGGGGAGCTGTTTTTT. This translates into CASSSQGTGELFF.

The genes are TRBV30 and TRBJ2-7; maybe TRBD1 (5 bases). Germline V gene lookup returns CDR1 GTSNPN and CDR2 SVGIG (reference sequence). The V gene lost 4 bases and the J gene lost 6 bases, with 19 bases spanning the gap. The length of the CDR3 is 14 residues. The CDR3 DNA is TGTGCCTGGACCGACAAACTGGGGCGCCGCGAGCAGTACTTC. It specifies CAWTDKLGRREQYF.

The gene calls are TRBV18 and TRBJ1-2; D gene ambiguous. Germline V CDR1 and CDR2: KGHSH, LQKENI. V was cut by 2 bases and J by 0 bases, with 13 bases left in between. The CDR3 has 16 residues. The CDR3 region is CASSPIPIVANYGYTF. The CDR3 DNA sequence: TGTGCCAGCTCACCAATACCGATAGTTGCTAACTATGGCTACACCTTC.

The CDR3 DNA sequence: TGTGCCAGCAGTCCCCGGGGTATAAGCTCCTACGAGCAGTACTTC. Translated, it gives CASSPRGISSYEQYF. The chain combines TRBV27 with TRBJ2-7, with D perhaps matching TRBD2 (5 bases). In germline, CDR1 is MNHEY, CDR2 SMNVEV (reference sequence). V was cut by 5 bases and J by 0 bases, with 14 bases left in between. The CDR3 runs to 15 residues.

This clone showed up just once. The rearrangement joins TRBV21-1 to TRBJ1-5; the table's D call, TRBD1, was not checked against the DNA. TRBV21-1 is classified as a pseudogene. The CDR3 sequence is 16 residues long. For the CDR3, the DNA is TGTGCCAGCAGCACGGGACAGGGGTATAGCAATCAGCCCCAGCATTTT. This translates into CASSTGQGYSNQPQHF.

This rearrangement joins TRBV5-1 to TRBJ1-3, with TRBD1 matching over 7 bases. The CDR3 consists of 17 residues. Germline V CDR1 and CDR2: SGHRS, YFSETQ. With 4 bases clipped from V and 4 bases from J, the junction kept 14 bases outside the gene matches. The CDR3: CASSLFARQGAGNTIYF. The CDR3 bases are TGCGCCAGCAGCCTCTTCGCCCGACAGGGAGCGGGAAACACCATATATTTT.

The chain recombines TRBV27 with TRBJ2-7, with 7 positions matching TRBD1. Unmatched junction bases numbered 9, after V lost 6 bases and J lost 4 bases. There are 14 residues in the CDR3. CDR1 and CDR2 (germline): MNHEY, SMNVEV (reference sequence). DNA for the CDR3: TGTGCCAGCAGCCCCGGGACAGAGTTTTACGAGCAGTACTTC. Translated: CASSPGTEFYEQYF.

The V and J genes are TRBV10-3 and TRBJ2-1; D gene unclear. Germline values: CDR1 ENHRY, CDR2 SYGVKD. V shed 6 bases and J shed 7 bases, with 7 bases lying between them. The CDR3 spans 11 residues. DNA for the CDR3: TGTGCCATCAGCCCCGAGAATGAGCAGTTCTTC. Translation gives CAISPENEQFF.

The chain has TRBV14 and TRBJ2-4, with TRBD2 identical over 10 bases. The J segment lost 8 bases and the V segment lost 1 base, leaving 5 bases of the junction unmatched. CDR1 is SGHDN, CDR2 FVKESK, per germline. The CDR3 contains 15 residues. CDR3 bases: TGTGCCAGCAGCCAAGGCCCTAGCGGGAGATACATTCAGTACTTC. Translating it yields CASSQGPSGRYIQYF.

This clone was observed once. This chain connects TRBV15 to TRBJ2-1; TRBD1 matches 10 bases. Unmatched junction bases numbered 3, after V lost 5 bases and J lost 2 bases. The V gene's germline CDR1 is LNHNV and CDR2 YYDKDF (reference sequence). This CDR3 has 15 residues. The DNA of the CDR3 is TGTGCCACCAGCGCGGACAGGGGGGCCTACAATGAGCAGTTCTTC. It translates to CATSADRGAYNEQFF.

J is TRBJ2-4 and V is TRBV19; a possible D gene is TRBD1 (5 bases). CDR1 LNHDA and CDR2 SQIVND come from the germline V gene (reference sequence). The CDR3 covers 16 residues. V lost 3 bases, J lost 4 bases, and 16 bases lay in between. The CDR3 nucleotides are TGTGCCAGTAGTATCGGCCGGGCAGGGCCTAAAAACATTCAGTACTTC. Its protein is CASSIGRAGPKNIQYF.

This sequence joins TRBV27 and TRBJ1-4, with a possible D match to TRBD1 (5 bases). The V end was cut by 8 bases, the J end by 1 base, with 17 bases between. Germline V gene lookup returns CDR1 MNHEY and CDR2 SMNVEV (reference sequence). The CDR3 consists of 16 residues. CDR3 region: CASRRIGQGTNEKLFF. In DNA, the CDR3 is TGTGCCAGCCGTCGGATCGGGCAGGGAACTAATGAAAAACTGTTTTTT. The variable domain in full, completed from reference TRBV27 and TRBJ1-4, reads EAQVTQNPRYLITVTGKKLTVTCSQNMNHEYMSWYRQDPGLGLRQIYYSMNVEVTDKGDVPEGYKVSRKEKRNFPLILESPSPNQTSLYFCASRRIGQGTNEKLFFGSGTQLSVL.

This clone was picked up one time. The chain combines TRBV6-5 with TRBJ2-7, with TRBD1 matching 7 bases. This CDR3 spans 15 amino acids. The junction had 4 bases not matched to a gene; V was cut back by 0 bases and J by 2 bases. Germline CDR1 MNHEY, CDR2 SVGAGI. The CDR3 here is CASSYSFGTAYEQYF. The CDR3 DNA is TGTGCCAGCAGTTACTCGTTTGGGACAGCCTACGAGCAGTACTTC.

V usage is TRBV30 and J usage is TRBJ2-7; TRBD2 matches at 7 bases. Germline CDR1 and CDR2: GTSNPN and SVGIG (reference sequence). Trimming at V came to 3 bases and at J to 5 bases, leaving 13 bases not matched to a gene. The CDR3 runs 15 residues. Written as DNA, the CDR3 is TGTGCCTGGAGATCGATCCGGACTAGGACTAACGAGCAGTACTTC. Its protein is CAWRSIRTRTNEQYF.

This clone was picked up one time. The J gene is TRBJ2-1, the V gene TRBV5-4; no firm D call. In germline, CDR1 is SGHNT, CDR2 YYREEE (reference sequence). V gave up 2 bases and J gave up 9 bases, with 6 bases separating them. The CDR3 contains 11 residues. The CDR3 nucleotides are TGTGCCAGCAGCTTTTCTCGTGAGCAGTTCTTC. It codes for CASSFSREQFF.

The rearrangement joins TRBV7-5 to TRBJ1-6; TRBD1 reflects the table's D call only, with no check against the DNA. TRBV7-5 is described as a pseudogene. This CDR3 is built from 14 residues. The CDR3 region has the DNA TGTGCCAGAAGCCGGGACAGGGTTTTTTCACCCCTCCACTTT. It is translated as CARSRDRVFSPLHF.

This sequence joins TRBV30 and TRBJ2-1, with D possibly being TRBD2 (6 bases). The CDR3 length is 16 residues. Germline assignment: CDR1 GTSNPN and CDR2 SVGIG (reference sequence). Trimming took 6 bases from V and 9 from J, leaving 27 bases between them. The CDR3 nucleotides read TGTGCCTGTACTGGTTCGGGAGTCGCAAGGAGGGGTGAGCAGTTCTTC. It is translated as CACTGSGVARRGEQFF.

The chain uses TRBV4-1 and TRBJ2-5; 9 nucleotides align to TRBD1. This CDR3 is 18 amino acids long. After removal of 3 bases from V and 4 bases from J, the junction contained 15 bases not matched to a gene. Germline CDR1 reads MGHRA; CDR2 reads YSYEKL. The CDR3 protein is CASSHSRTGEVVGETQYF. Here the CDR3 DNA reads TGCGCCAGCAGCCATTCTCGGACAGGGGAAGTCGTTGGAGAGACCCAGTACTTC.

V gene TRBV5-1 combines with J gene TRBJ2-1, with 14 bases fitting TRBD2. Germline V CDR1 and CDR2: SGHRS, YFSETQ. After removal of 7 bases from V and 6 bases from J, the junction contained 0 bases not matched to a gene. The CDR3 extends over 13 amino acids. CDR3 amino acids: CASGLAGGNEQFF. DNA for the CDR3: TGCGCCAGCGGACTAGCGGGGGGCAATGAGCAGTTCTTC.

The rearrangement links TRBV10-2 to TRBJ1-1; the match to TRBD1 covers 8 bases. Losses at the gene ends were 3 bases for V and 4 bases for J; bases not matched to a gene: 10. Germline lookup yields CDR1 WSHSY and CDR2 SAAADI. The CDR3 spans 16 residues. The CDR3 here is CASSDPGGKSVTEAFF. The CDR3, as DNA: TGCGCCAGCAGTGACCCAGGGGGCAAATCGGTCACTGAAGCTTTCTTT.

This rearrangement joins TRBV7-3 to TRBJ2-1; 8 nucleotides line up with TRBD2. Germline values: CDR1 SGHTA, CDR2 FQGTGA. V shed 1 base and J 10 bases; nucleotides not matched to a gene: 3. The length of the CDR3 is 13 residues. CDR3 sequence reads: CASSLSLAGEQFF. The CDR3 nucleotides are TGTGCCAGCAGCTTAAGTTTAGCGGGAGAGCAGTTCTTC.